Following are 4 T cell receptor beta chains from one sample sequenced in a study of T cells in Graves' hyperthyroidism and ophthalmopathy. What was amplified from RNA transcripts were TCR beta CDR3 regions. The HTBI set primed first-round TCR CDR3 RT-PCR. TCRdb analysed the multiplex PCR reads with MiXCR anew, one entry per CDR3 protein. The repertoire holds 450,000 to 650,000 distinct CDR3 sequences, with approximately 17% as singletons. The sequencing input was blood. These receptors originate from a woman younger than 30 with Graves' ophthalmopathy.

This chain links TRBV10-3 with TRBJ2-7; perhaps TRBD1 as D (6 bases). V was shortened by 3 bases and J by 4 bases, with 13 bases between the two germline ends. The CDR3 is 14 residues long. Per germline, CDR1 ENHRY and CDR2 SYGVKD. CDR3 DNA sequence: TGTGCCATCAGTGACCGGGACAAGGAATACGAGCAGTACTTC. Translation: CAISDRDKEYEQYF.

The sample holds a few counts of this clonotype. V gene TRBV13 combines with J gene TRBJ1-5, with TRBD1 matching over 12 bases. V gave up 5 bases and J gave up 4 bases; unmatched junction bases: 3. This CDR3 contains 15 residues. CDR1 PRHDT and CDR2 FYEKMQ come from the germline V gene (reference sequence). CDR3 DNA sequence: TGTGCCAGCAGCGCGGGACAGGGGGCTAATCAGCCCCAGCATTTT. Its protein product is CASSAGQGANQPQHF.

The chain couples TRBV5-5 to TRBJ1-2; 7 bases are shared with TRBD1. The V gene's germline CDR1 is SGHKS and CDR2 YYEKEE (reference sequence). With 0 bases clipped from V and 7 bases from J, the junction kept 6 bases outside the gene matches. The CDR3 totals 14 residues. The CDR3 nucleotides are TGTGCCAGCAGCTTGGGGGTGACAGGGCCTGGCTACACCTTC. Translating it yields CASSLGVTGPGYTF.

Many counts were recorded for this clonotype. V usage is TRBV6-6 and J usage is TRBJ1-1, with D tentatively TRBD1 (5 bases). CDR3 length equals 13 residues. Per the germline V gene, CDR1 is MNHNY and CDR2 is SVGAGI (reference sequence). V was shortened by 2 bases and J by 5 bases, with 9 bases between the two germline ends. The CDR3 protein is CASSYTTETEAFF. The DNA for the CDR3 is TGTGCCAGCAGTTACACGACAGAAACTGAAGCTTTCTTT.